The following is a T cell receptor beta chain sequence with its context. Its matching antigen is unknown. After isolation, RNA underwent reverse transcription to generate cDNA as the sequencing template. Some clones are missing from TCRdb's copy, which holds only in-frame ones; the method was immunoSEQ multiplex PCR. The data show about 110,000 clones, about 59% seen once. This entry belongs to a study of CD8+ T cells in alopecia areata. Study information: People stayed on tofacitinib for 6 to 18 months, then stopped the drug for 6 months.

Whole-study findings and limits: Higher clonality than in normal scalp was seen in lesional scalp, especially alopecia totalis/universalis.

As for treatment: oral pan-JAK inhibitor, 5-10 mg twice daily. In alopecia areata patients, both lesional scalp punch biopsies and peripheral blood were collected. Cell sorting on a FACSAria was used to separate CD4+ and CD8+ T cells from the PBMCs. Trimming pared 0 bases from V and 4 bases from J, leaving 15 bases between. The CDR3 length is 16 residues. J is TRBJ1-1 and V is TRBV23-1; D gene unclear. Being an ORF, TRBV23-1 has a function that is uncertain. The receptor was derived from a human donor with alopecia areata. This specimen consisted of CD8+ T cells sorted from blood, obtained at week 24, from a patient treated with tofacitinib. CDR3 bases: TGCGCCAGCAGTCAATCGAAGTTGAAATTGCCCACTGAAGCTTTCTTT. This gives the protein CASSQSKLKLPTEAFF.